Below are 21 T cell receptor beta chains sequenced from a single sample in a study of T cells in Graves' hyperthyroidism and ophthalmopathy. Researchers amplified the TCR beta CDR3 regions from RNA transcripts. First-round RT-PCR of the TCR CDR3 relied on the HTBI primer set. TCRdb fed the multiplex PCR reads into MiXCR, producing one record per CDR3 protein. This repertoire shows some 340,000 distinct CDR3 sequences, roughly an eighth found once; its top ten account for 34%. Material for sequencing was blood. The origin of the receptors is a woman in her thirties or forties with Graves' ophthalmopathy.

This clonotype occurred a few times. V is TRBV20-1 and J is TRBJ1-2; the D is unclear. Germline V lookup: CDR1 DFQATT, CDR2 SNEGSKA (reference sequence). The CDR3 totals 15 residues. The V end lost 0 bases, the J end lost 0 bases, and 11 bases lay between the germline ends. The CDR3 DNA reads as TGCAGTGCTAGAGATACACATTCCGCTAACTATGGCTACACCTTC. Residues: CSARDTHSANYGYTF.

The chain uses TRBV20-1 and TRBJ2-7, with a possible D match to TRBD2 (5 bases). Germline CDR1 and CDR2: DFQATT and SNEGSKA (reference sequence). The CDR3 spans 15 residues. The ends were cut back, 1 base at V and 8 bases at J, with 21 bases in the middle. In DNA form, the CDR3 reads TGCAGTGCTAGAGGGAGAAGGCTAGCTAGATACAAGCAGTACTTC. Protein: CSARGRRLARYKQYF.

The rearrangement links TRBV6-9 to TRBJ1-1; the D is unclear. The CDR3 extends over 13 amino acids. Germline V gene lookup returns CDR1 MNHGY and CDR2 SVAAGI. Trimming took 4 bases from V and 11 from J, leaving 17 bases between them. This CDR3 reads CASSFDRRIKAFF. For the CDR3, the DNA is TGTGCCAGCAGTTTCGATAGGAGGATCAAGGCTTTCTTT.

This clonotype was recorded at least ten times. The CDR3 nucleotides are TGTGCCATCAAGGGGACAGGGGGCTTTCATGAGCAGTTCTTC. This gives the protein CAIKGTGGFHEQFF. The J gene is TRBJ2-1, the V gene TRBV10-3; 12 positions match TRBD1. The germline V gene has CDR1 ENHRY and CDR2 SYGVKD. The CDR3 covers 14 residues. V shed 7 bases and J 8 bases; nucleotides not matched to a gene: 6.

This clonotype was seen a few times. The chain employs TRBV4-1 and TRBJ1-1; TRBD1 aligns across 7 bases. CDR1 and CDR2 from the germline V gene are MGHRA and YSYEKL. The ends lost 5 bases at V and 6 bases at J; junction bases unmatched: 3. The CDR3 totals 12 residues. CDR3 nucleotides: TGCGCCAGCAGCACAGGGGCCTCTGAAGCTTTCTTT. Translated: CASSTGASEAFF.

This clonotype was seen ten or more times. This chain links TRBV5-1 with TRBJ1-1, with D hard to call. Germline assignment: CDR1 SGHRS and CDR2 YFSETQ. V lost 4 bases, J lost 5 bases, and 18 bases lay in between. The CDR3 consists of 15 residues. The CDR3 bases are TGCGCCAGCAGCCCGGCCACGAGTACATTAACTGAAGCTTTCTTT. It yields the protein CASSPATSTLTEAFF.

This clonotype was seen at least ten times. CDR3 protein: CASSLANTGGIQYF. For the CDR3, the DNA is TGTGCCAGCAGCTTAGCAAATACTGGTGGCATTCAGTACTTC. V and J are TRBV7-9 and TRBJ2-4; unclear D gene. The CDR3 is 14 residues long. Germline V gives CDR1 SEHNR, CDR2 FQNEAQ (reference sequence). V dropped 0 bases and J dropped 9 bases, with 12 bases sitting between them.

This chain links TRBV20-1 with TRBJ1-6; D gene ambiguous. V lost 6 bases to trimming and J lost 6 bases, with 9 bases between them. The CDR3 totals 12 residues. CDR1 is DFQATT and CDR2 is SNEGSKA in the germline V gene (reference sequence). The chain's CDR3 is CSAGQSNSPLHF. In DNA form, the CDR3 reads TGCAGTGCGGGCCAGTCTAATTCACCCCTCCACTTT.

The table lists this clonotype with many counts. The chain has TRBV27 and TRBJ2-1, with TRBD2 matching 10 bases. Germline lookup yields CDR1 MNHEY and CDR2 SMNVEV (reference sequence). The CDR3 is 19 residues long. With V trimmed by 5 bases and J by 5 bases, 18 bases remained unmatched. This CDR3 reads CASSPWGGRRTSGHNEQFF. The CDR3 bases are TGTGCCAGCAGTCCGTGGGGGGGGCGGAGGACTAGCGGACACAATGAGCAGTTCTTC.

This clonotype was detected many times. The chain couples TRBV6-1 to TRBJ1-1, with TRBD1 identical over 9 bases. Germline CDR1 is MNHNS and CDR2 is SASEGT. Germline trimming cut 7 bases from V and 1 base from J; bases unmatched to any gene: 4. This CDR3 has 14 residues. Here the CDR3 DNA reads TGTGCCAGCAACGACAGGGGGGGGAACACTGAAGCTTTCTTT. Translated, it gives CASNDRGGNTEAFF.

This clonotype was observed many times. This chain links TRBV2 with TRBJ1-1; D call uncertain. CDR1 SNHLY and CDR2 FYNNEI come from the germline V gene. Trimming took off 6 bases at V and 1 base at J, with 18 bases between the two ends. The CDR3 covers 16 residues. The CDR3 loop is CASSPTTGNGNTEAFF. In DNA, the CDR3 is TGTGCCAGCAGCCCCACGACGGGAAATGGGAACACTGAAGCTTTCTTT.

This clonotype turned up a few times. The V gene is TRBV11-2, the J gene TRBJ2-7, with D unclear. The CDR3 runs to 13 residues. Trimming removed 0 bases from V and 2 bases from J, with 5 bases in between. Per the germline V gene, CDR1 is SGHAT and CDR2 is FQNNGV. This CDR3 reads CASSLEWTYEQYF. DNA for the CDR3: TGTGCCAGCAGCTTAGAGTGGACCTACGAGCAGTACTTC.

This chain connects TRBV19 to TRBJ2-1; TRBD1 aligns across 7 bases. From germline, CDR1 is LNHDA and CDR2 SQIVND (reference sequence). V dropped 5 bases and J dropped 0; count of bases not matched to a gene: 7. The CDR3 totals 16 residues. CDR3 in amino acids: CASSETGRTSYNEQFF. The CDR3, as DNA: TGTGCCAGTAGTGAGACAGGGCGAACCTCCTACAATGAGCAGTTCTTC.

The rearrangement uses TRBV15 and TRBJ2-2; 9 bases are shared with TRBD2. Per germline, CDR1 LNHNV and CDR2 YYDKDF (reference sequence). The CDR3 length is 16 residues. The V gene end was trimmed by 9 bases and the J gene end by 6 bases; junction bases not matched to a gene: 14. The CDR3 protein is CATSQTAGLASGELFF. DNA for the CDR3: TGTGCCACTAGCCAGACAGCGGGACTAGCCTCCGGGGAGCTGTTTTTT.

This clonotype was detected many times. This sequence joins TRBV28 and TRBJ2-2; D call uncertain. CDR3 length: 12 amino acids. CDR1 and CDR2 (germline): MDHEN, SYDVKM. The V and J ends lost 3 bases and 4 bases respectively, with 3 bases between them. The CDR3 bases are TGTGCCAGCAGTTTCCTCACCGGGGAGCTGTTTTTT. Translated: CASSFLTGELFF.

This clonotype showed up many times. V is TRBV7-8 and J is TRBJ1-6, with D possibly being TRBD1 (6 bases). Per the germline V gene, CDR1 is SGHVS and CDR2 is FQNEAQ. V lost 5 bases and J lost 5, with 10 bases in between. The CDR3 totals 14 residues. CDR3 coding DNA: TGTGCCAGCAGCACAGGGTTTGATAATTCACCCCTCCACTTT. Amino acids: CASSTGFDNSPLHF.

J is TRBJ1-5 and V is TRBV19; 12 nucleotides match TRBD1. After removal of 6 bases from V and 7 bases from J, the junction contained 7 bases not matched to a gene. Germline V CDR1 and CDR2: LNHDA, SQIVND (reference sequence). The CDR3 totals 15 residues. The CDR3 here is CASRGGQGAWQPQHF. The CDR3 DNA reads TGTGCCAGTAGGGGGGGACAGGGGGCGTGGCAGCCCCAGCATTTT.

V and J are TRBV24-1 and TRBJ2-4; D gene unclear. The CDR3 is 14 residues long. V was trimmed by 5 bases and J by 2 bases, leaving 9 bases between them. CDR1 and CDR2 from the germline V gene are KGHDR and SFDVKD. CDR3 DNA: TGTGCCACCAGTGGCACTGGGCCCAAAAACATTCAGTACTTC. This gives the protein CATSGTGPKNIQYF.

The table lists this clonotype with a few counts. The chain uses TRBV6-1 and TRBJ2-6; TRBD1 is a possible D gene (7 bases). This CDR3 region has 15 residues. Trimming removed 6 bases at V and 8 bases at J, with 17 bases between. Germline CDR1 and CDR2: MNHNS and SASEGT. For the CDR3, the DNA is TGTGCCAGCAGGACCGACAGGGAGGCGTCCAACGTCCTGACTTTC. Protein sequence: CASRTDREASNVLTF.

The J gene is TRBJ2-7, the V gene TRBV7-6; D gene unclear. In germline, CDR1 is SGHVS, CDR2 FNYEAQ. CDR3 length: 13 residues. The V and J ends lost 5 bases and 6 bases respectively, with 14 bases between them. The CDR3 nucleotides are TGTGCCAGCAGCCCCCAGAGTGCGATCGAGCAGTACTTC. Protein: CASSPQSAIEQYF. The full variable domain, its missing parts supplied by reference TRBV7-6 and TRBJ2-7, is GAGVSQSPRYKVTKRGQDVALRCDPISGHVSLYWYRQALGQGPEFLTYFNYEAQQDKSGLPNDRFSAERPEGSISTLTIQRTEQRDSAMYRCASSPQSAIEQYFGPGTRLTVT.

With respect to this clonotype: An end of the junction does not agree with germline; a read error may underlie this. The rearrangement links TRBV3-1 to TRBJ1-3; TRBD1 is a possible D gene (5 bases). Germline CDR1 and CDR2: LGHDT and YNNKEL (reference sequence). The CDR3 totals 14 residues. The CDR3 DNA follows: TGTGCCGGCAGCCATGGGACGGGGGGAAACACCATATATTTT. Translated, it gives CAGSHGTGGNTIYF.